This TCR beta chain was obtained from a study of blood T cell repertoires in COVID-19 (TCRdb year 2020). In terms of the full investigation: Collaborator samples came from the United States, Italy and Spain and covered acute and convalescent phases of COVID-19. A freely available public database, intended as a resource for researchers studying the immune response to SARS-CoV-2, is where the repertoires were released. HLA class I and class II types, where available, came from metadata supplied by the sample provider rather than from assay-based typing. A de-identified subject ID, COVID-19 status, age in years and sex were almost always included in the sample metadata. The prospective study material was composed of cDNA or gDNA derived from T cells, B-cell-depleted T cells, or PBMCs. The samples were drawn from two sources: the first 160 participants of the ongoing ImmuneRACE study, and 950 to 1,500 subjects contributed by 6 global collaborators. The dataset comprised deeply sampled blood TCRbeta repertoires from subjects exposed to, actively infected with, or recovered from COVID-19.

In regard to this clone: Its antigen specificity is not known. No base quality information exists; no much larger clone differs at one position.

Study-wide findings and limitations: Clinical and demographic metadata were provided uncurated, with the amount varying by source and participant.

The immunoSEQ Assay, a bias-controlled multiplex PCR, was used to amplify TCRbeta CDR3 regions from genomic DNA. Processing in the source paper ran as follows. The number of nucleated cells in each sample was estimated from the amplification of reference gene primers within the assay. To quantify the absolute abundance of each unique TCRbeta CDR3 rearrangement, sequence reads were collapsed and filtered. For each sample, productive Simpson clonality was calculated as the square root of Simpson's diversity index over productive rearrangements. As stored in TCRdb, this immuneACCESS dataset retains in-frame rearrangements with V and J assigned. A fraction of the clones does not appear; measured against another copy, unresolved V genes explain less than half of the discrepancy, and the remainder lacks a known reason. V, J and clone size are those of that table, while D and trimming were read from the DNA. The sample table shows around 130,000 clones, and about 88% are seen once. The top ten constitute 17% of the sample.

V is cut by 4 bases and J by 0 bases, and the space between the germline ends is 13 bases. From the cysteine up to the phenylalanine, the CDR3 has a length of 16 residues. Just the 48-base CDR3 DNA is kept, in frame starting at base 1. The CDR1 and CDR2 encoded by the germline V gene are MNHEY and SVGAGI. Collaborating institutions collected whole blood in K2EDTA tubes following their own protocols. For TCRbeta analysis, collaborator samples were shipped as frozen whole blood, as isolated PBMCs, or as DNA extracted from either sample type. The sequence is built from TRBV6-5 and TRBJ1-3, and possibly TRBD1, on 5 matching bases. Sequencing was carried out using peripheral blood. The sequence was obtained from an elderly woman with acute or convalescent COVID-19. The CDR3 corresponds to CASSWTRATSGNTIYF. Here is the DNA: TGTGCCAGCAGTTGGACCAGGGCCACCTCTGGAAACACCATATATTTT.